This T cell receptor (beta chain) came from a study of T cell changes during pregnancy in multiple sclerosis. The CDR3 is 12 amino acids. V trimming: 9 bases; J trimming: 3 bases; junction bases outside the gene matches: 5. The method was immunoSEQ multiplex PCR; TCRdb's version includes in-frame clones alone and lacks a portion of them. This sample has just under 80,000 clones; 80% to 95% occur once, and the top ten carry 0.9% to 1.2%. The V call is TRBV6-7, the J call TRBJ2-7; 7 bases align to TRBD2. TRBV6-7 is marked as an open reading frame, function uncertain. This TCR was sampled from a female donor with multiple sclerosis, enrolled in a pregnancy study. The sequencing here drew on peripheral blood, taken in the first trimester of pregnancy. The CDR3 protein is CARGGSRYEQYF. In DNA form, the CDR3 reads TGTGCCAGGGGAGGGTCCCGCTACGAGCAGTACTTC.